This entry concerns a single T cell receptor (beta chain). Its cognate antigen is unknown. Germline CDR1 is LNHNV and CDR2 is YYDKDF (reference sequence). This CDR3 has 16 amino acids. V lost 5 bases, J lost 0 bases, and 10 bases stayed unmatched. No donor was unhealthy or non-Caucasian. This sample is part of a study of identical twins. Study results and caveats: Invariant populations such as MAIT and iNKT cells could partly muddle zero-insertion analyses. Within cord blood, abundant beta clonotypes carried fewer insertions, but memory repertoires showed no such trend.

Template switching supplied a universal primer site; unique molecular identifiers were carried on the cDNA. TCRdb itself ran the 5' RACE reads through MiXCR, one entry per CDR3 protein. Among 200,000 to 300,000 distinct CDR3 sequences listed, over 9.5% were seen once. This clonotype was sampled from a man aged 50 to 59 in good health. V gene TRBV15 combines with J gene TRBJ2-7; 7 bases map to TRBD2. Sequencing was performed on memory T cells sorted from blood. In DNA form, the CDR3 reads TGTGCCACCAGCCGAGTTGGGCTAGCGGACTCCTACGAGCAGTACTTC. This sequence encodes CATSRVGLADSYEQYF.